This TCR beta chain comes out of a study of shared clonotypes between healthy human individuals. Study at large: A donor's plate count was three for CD4 naive and three for CD4 memory; CD8 naive had two and CD8 memory one.

Authors' methods: With immunoSEQ giving junction-only sequences and no quality scores, filtering differed. Measured with immunoSEQ multiplex PCR; TCRdb has only the in-frame clones, and not every one. That table furnishes V, J and clone size, whereas the DNA furnished D and trimming. The sample includes 560,000 or so clones, approximately 96% seen only once; the top ten take roughly 0.12%. Naive CD8 cells comprised CD45RO-negative, CCR7-positively selected cells, excluding terminally differentiated effector memory CD45RA+ cells. The CDR3 runs 13 residues. Between the trimmed V and J ends, which lost 4 bases and 3 bases, there was a span of 10 bases. CDR1 is LNHNV and CDR2 is YYDKDF in the germline V gene (reference sequence).

The TCR sequence derives from a woman aged 25 to 45 in good health. Sequencing used naive CD8+ T cells sorted from blood. The V call is TRBV15, the J call TRBJ2-7; tentative D call: TRBD1 (5 bases). The DNA for the CDR3 is TGTGCCACCAGCAATAAGGGGCTCTACGAGCAGTACTTC. Residues: CATSNKGLYEQYF.